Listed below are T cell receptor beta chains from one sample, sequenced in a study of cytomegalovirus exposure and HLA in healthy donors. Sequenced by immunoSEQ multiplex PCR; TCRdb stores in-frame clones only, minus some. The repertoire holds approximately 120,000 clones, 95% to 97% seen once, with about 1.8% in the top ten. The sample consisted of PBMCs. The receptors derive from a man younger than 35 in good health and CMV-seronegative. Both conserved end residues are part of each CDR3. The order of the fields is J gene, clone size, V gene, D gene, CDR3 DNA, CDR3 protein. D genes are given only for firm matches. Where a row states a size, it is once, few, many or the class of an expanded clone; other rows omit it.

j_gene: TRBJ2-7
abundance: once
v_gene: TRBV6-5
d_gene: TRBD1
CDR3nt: TGTGCCATCCGCTTCCGGGACAGGCCCACCTACGAGCAGTACTTC
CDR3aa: CAIRFRDRPTYEQYF

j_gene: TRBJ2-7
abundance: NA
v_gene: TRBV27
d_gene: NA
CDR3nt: TGTGCCAGCAGTTTTCGGGGGTCGGTCGAGCAGTACTTC
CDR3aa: CASSFRGSVEQYF

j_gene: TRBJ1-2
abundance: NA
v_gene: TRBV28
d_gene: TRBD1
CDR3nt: TGTGCCAGCAGTTGGACAGGGGGATCAAACTACTATGGCTACACCTTC
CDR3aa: CASSWTGGSNYYGYTF

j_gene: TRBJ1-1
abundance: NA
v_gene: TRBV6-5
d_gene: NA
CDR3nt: TGTGCCAGCAGTTACGCGACGGAGCTGAACACTGAAGCTTTCTTT
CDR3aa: CASSYATELNTEAFF

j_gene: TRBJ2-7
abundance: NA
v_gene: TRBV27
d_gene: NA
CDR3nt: TGTGCCAGCAGTTTATTACGGGGAGTCTACGAGCAGTACTTC
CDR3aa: CASSLLRGVYEQYF

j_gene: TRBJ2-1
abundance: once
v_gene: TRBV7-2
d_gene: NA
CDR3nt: TGTGCCAGCAGCTTCTTAGTAGCCACCCCCGTGCAGTTCTTC
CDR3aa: CASSFLVATPVQFF

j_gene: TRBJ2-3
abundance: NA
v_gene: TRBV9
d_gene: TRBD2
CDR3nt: TGTGCCAGCAGCGTAGGGTCAGCGGGACCCACAGATACGCAGTATTTT
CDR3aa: CASSVGSAGPTDTQYF

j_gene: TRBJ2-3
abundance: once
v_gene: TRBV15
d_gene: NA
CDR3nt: TGTGCCACCAGCAGCTTTCTCACAGATACGCAGTATTTT
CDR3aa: CATSSFLTDTQYF

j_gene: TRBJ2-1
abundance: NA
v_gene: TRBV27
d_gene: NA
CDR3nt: TGTGCCAGCAGTTTCGGCCAAACGGGAGTTTTAAATGAGCAGTTCTTC
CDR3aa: CASSFGQTGVLNEQFF

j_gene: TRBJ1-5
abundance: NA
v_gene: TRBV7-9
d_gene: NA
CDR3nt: TGTGCCAGCAGCTTAGGTGGCCGCATCCCTCTGCGCAATCAGCCCCAGCATTTT
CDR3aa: CASSLGGRIPLRNQPQHF

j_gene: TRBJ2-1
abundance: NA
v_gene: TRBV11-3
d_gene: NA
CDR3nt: TGTGCCAGCAGTTATCAGGGACTGTCCTACAATGAGCAGTTCTTC
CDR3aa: CASSYQGLSYNEQFF

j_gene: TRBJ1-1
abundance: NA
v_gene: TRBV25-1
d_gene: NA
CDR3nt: TGTGCCAGCAGTGAATGGGCACAGAGATCATCTGAAGCTTTCTTT
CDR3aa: CASSEWAQRSSEAFF

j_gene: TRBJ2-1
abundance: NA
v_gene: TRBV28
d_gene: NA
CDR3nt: TGTGCCAGCAGTTTAAGGGGAGGGCAGTTCTTC
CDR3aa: CASSLRGGQFF

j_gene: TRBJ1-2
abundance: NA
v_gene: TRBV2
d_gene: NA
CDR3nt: TGTGCCAGCAGTCTACAGCCTCTTGGCTATGGCTACACCTTC
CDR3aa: CASSLQPLGYGYTF

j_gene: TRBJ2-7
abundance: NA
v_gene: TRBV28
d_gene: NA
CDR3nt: TGTGCCAGCAGTCAAAAGACAGCGGGGCAGTACTTC
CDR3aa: CASSQKTAGQYF

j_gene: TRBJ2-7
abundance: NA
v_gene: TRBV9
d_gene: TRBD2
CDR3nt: TGTGCCAGCAGCGCGGCGGGCGGGAGGAGTAACGAGCAGTACTTC
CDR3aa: CASSAAGGRSNEQYF

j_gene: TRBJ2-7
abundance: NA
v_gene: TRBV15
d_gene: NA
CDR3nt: TGTGCCACCAGCAGAGGACTGAGTGACTACGAGCAGTACTTC
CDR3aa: CATSRGLSDYEQYF

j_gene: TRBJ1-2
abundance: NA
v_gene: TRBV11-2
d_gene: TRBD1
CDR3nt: TGTGCCAGCAGCTTCCCCGGGACAGGGGGAATAGGCTACACCTTC
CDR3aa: CASSFPGTGGIGYTF

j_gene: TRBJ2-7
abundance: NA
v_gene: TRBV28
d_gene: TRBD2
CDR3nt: TGTGCCAGCAGTTTATTCCGGGGGGTCCGCCGCTACGAGCAGTACTTC
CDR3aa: CASSLFRGVRRYEQYF

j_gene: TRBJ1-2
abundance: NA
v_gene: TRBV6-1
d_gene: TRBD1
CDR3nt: TGTGCCAGCAGTGGACAGGGTTTTTATGGCTACACCTTC
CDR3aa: CASSGQGFYGYTF

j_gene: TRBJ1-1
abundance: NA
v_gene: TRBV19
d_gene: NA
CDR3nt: TGTGCCATCGAAGGGGAGAACACTGAAGCTTTCTTT
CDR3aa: CAIEGENTEAFF

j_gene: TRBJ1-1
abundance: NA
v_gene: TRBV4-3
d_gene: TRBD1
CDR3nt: TGCGCCAGCAGCCAAGATGGGACAGTCGGGAACACTGAAGCTTTCTTT
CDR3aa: CASSQDGTVGNTEAFF

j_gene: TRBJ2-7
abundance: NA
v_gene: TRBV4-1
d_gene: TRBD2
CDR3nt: TGCGCCAGCAGCCAAGGGAAAAAGGCTAGCGGGAGAACCTACGAGCAGTACTTC
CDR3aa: CASSQGKKASGRTYEQYF

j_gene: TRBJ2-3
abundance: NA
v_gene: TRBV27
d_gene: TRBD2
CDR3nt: TGTGCCAGCAGTTTATCGTTAGCGGGGAGCACAGATACGCAGTATTTT
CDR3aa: CASSLSLAGSTDTQYF

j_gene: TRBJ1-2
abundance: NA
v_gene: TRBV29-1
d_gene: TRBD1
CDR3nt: TGCAGCGGTCGGACAGGGGGATCTTATGGCTACACCTTC
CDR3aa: CSGRTGGSYGYTF

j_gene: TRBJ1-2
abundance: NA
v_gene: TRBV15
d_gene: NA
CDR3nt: TGTGCCACCAGCAGAGCGAAGGGGTTCGTCTATGGCTACACCTTC
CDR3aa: CATSRAKGFVYGYTF

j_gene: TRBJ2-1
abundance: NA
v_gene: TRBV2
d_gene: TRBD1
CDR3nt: TGTGCCACCCCAAGGGGACAGTGGAACAATGAGCAGTTCTTC
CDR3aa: CATPRGQWNNEQFF

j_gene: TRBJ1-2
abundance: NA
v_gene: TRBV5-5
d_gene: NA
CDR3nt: TGTGCCAGCAGCTCAGCAGGGGCCGAGTGGGGTGGCTACACCTTC
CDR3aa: CASSSAGAEWGGYTF

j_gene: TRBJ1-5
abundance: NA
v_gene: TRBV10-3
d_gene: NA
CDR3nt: TGTGCCATCAGTGAGGTACAGGGCGATCAGCCCCAGCATTTT
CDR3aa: CAISEVQGDQPQHF

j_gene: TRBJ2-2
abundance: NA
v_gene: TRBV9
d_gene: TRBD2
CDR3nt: TGTGCCAGCTCACGGACTAGCGACACCGGGGAGCTGTTTTTT
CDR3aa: CASSRTSDTGELFF

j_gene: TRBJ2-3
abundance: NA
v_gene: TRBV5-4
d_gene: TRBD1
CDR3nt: TGTGCCAGCAGCTTGCTTCAGGGGGCCACAGATACGCAGTATTTT
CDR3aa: CASSLLQGATDTQYF

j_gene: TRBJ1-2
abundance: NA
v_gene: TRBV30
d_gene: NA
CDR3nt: TGTGCCTGGACCACCGGGGGTGGCTACACCTTC
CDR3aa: CAWTTGGGYTF

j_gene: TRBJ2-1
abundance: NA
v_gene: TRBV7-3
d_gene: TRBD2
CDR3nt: TGTGCCAGCAGCTTAACCCCTAGCGGCCTTAAGGATGAGCAGTTCTTC
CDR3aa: CASSLTPSGLKDEQFF

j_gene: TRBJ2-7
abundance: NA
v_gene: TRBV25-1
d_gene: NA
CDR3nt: TGTGCCAGCAGTGAGGAGGACTGGTACGAGCAGTACTTC
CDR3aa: CASSEEDWYEQYF

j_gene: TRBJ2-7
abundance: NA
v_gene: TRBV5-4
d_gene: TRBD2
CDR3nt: TGTGCCAGCAGCCCGGGACTAGCGGGAGGCGAGCAGTACTTC
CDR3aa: CASSPGLAGGEQYF

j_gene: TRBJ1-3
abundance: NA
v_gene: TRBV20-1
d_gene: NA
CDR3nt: TGCAGTGCTCCGTCTGGAAACACCATATATTTT
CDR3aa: CSAPSGNTIYF

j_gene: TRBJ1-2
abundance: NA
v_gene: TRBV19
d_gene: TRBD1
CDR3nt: TGTGCCAGTAGAGACAGGGGTGAAGGCTACACCTTC
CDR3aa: CASRDRGEGYTF

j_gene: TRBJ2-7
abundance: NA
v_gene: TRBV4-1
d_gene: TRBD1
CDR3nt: TGCGCCAGCAGCCCACGACAGGGAATCAACGAGCAGTACTTC
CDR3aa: CASSPRQGINEQYF

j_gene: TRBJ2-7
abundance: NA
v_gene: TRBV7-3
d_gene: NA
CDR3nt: TGTGCCAGCAGCCCCAACGGTGGCAGGGACTACGAGCAGTACTTC
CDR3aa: CASSPNGGRDYEQYF

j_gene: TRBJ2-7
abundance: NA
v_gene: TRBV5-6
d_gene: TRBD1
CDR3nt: TGTGCCAGCAGCTTAAACAGGGGCTACGAGCAGTACTTC
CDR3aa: CASSLNRGYEQYF

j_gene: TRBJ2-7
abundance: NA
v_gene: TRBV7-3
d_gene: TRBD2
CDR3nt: TGTGCCAGCAGCCTATCGACTAGCGGGAGCCACGAGCAGTACTTC
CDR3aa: CASSLSTSGSHEQYF

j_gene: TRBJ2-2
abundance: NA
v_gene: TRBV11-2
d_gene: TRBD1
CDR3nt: TGTGCCAGCAGCCCCGGGACAGATTCCACCGGGGAGCTGTTTTTT
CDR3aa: CASSPGTDSTGELFF

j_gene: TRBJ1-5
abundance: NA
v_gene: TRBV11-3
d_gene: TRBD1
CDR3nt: TGTGCCAGCAGCCCGGGGACAGGGGAGGGTCAGCCCCAGCATTTT
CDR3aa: CASSPGTGEGQPQHF

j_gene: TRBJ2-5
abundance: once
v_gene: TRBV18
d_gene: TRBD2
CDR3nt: TGTGCCAGCTCTCCTACCGGGACTAGCGGGAGAGGGACCCAGTACTTC
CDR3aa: CASSPTGTSGRGTQYF

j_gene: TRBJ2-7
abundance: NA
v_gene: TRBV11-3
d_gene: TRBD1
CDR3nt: TGTGCCAGCAGCGCCTCCGGGACAGGGGGCTTCGAGCAGTACTTC
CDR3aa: CASSASGTGGFEQYF

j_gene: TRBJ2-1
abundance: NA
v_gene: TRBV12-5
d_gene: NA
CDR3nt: TGTGCTAGTGGTTTGGCCCTCAGCTCCTACAATGAGCAGTTCTTC
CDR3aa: CASGLALSSYNEQFF